The present T cell receptor (beta chain) was sequenced within a study of regulatory T cells in long-lasting Graves disease. Broader study findings: Lower TCR diversity characterized persistent Graves' patients relative to newly diagnosed patients. Persistent disease showed a preference for TRBV28, TRBJ1-2 and TRBJ2-5.

The length of the CDR3 is 14 residues. Germline CDR1 is GTSNPN and CDR2 is SVGIG (reference sequence). The V gene lost 0 bases and the J gene lost 3 bases, with 11 bases spanning the gap. Stated time point: newly diagnosed GD, antithyroid drugs for less than 3 months. Preparation of the TCR library used RNA extracted from PBMCs. The source of the patients was an endocrinology department in Xi'an, China. Arm-PCR with iRepertoire HTBI primers amplified the CDR3 regions for these TCR beta libraries. TCRdb called the multiplex PCR reads again in MiXCR, with one record for every CDR3 protein. The repertoire has 350,000 to 500,000 distinct CDR3 sequences, 14% of them found once; the top ten carry over 15%. This clonotype was detected ten times or more. No antigen is known for it. The sample also formed part of further work on T cells in Graves' hyperthyroidism and ophthalmopathy.

The receptor comes from a woman in her 50s with Graves disease. Specimen: peripheral blood mononuclear cells (PBMCs), collected at new diagnosis, from a patient treated with antithyroid drugs. This chain links TRBV30 with TRBJ2-5; D is unclear. The DNA of the CDR3 is TGTGCCTGGAGTGTACCATCAGAAGAAGAGACCCAGTACTTC. Protein product: CAWSVPSEEETQYF.